These T cell receptor beta chains were read from a single sample in a study of shared clonotypes between healthy human individuals. Produced via immunoSEQ multiplex PCR; TCRdb's table is partial and in-frame only. This sample has around 700,000 clones, with about two thirds found just once. What was sequenced was memory CD4+ T cells sorted from blood. The source is a woman in her twenties or thirties in good health. Both conserved end residues are part of each CDR3. Each record gives: D gene, clone size, J gene, CDR3 length, V gene, CDR3 protein, CDR3 DNA. D genes are given only for firm matches. For some rows the clone size is stated as once, few or many, or as a class when expanded; others skip it.

.	.	TRBJ2-7	12	TRBV28	CASTTSSYEQYF	TGTGCCAGCACCACCAGCTCCTACGAGCAGTACTTC
.	.	TRBJ2-7	14	TRBV2	CASRRTETSYEQYF	TGTGCCAGCAGGAGGACAGAGACCTCCTACGAGCAGTACTTC
.	.	TRBJ1-5	13	TRBV6-1	CASTRDREQPQHF	TGTGCCAGCACCCGGGACCGGGAGCAGCCCCAGCATTTT
.	.	TRBJ2-7	13	TRBV4-1	CASSQRLEYEQYF	TGCGCCAGCAGCCAGCGACTAGAATACGAGCAGTACTTC
TRBD2	few	TRBJ2-1	15	TRBV5-1	CASSFGGRARNEQFF	TGCGCCAGCAGCTTCGGCGGGAGGGCTCGGAATGAGCAGTTCTTC
.	.	TRBJ2-3	15	TRBV2	CASSLGTVRTDTQYF	TGTGCCAGCAGTCTGGGAACGGTTCGCACAGATACGCAGTATTTT
.	.	TRBJ2-2	12	TRBV4-2	CASSQAYGELFF	TGTGCCAGCAGCCAGGCTTACGGGGAGCTGTTTTTT
.	.	TRBJ2-3	14	TRBV18	CASSPIGEADTQYF	TGTGCCAGCTCACCGATCGGAGAGGCAGATACGCAGTATTTT
.	few	TRBJ1-2	12	TRBV25-1	CASSGFYSGYTF	TGTGCCAGCTCAGGTTTTTATTCTGGCTACACCTTC
TRBD1	.	TRBJ2-5	13	TRBV27	CASRPTGGETQYF	TGTGCCAGCAGGCCGACAGGGGGAGAGACCCAGTACTTC
TRBD1	.	TRBJ2-5	16	TRBV7-9	CASSLGDRGLQETQYF	TGTGCCAGCAGCTTGGGGGACAGGGGGCTGCAAGAGACCCAGTACTTC
.	.	TRBJ2-3	15	TRBV10-1	CASSEYSGDTDTQYF	TGCGCCAGCAGTGAGTATAGCGGAGACACAGATACGCAGTATTTT
.	.	TRBJ2-3	15	TRBV6-6	CASSYTGTFGDTQYF	TGTGCCAGCAGTTACACCGGGACATTTGGCGATACGCAGTATTTT
TRBD1	.	TRBJ1-1	13	TRBV2	CASRMTGGTEAFF	TGTGCCAGCAGGATGACAGGGGGCACTGAAGCTTTCTTT
.	.	TRBJ2-2	15	TRBV6-5	CASSYSSGHTGELFF	TGTGCCAGCAGTTACTCTAGTGGCCACACCGGGGAGCTGTTTTTT
TRBD2	many	TRBJ2-1	14	TRBV6-5	CASRGLAAYNEQFF	TGTGCCAGCCGTGGACTAGCGGCCTACAATGAGCAGTTCTTC
.	.	TRBJ2-1	15	TRBV28	CASSPRRHTYNEQFF	TGTGCCAGCAGCCCCAGGCGTCACACCTACAATGAGCAGTTCTTC
TRBD1	.	TRBJ1-4	15	TRBV6-5	CASSSQGADNEKLFF	TGTGCCAGCAGCTCTCAGGGGGCAGATAATGAAAAACTGTTTTTT
.	.	TRBJ2-2	13	TRBV29-1	CSVGADVTGELFF	TGCAGCGTTGGAGCTGATGTCACCGGGGAGCTGTTTTTT
.	once	TRBJ2-2	14	TRBV7-2	CASSAEAVTGELFF	TGTGCCAGCAGCGCCGAGGCCGTAACCGGGGAGCTGTTTTTT
.	.	TRBJ2-1	20	TRBV2	CASSELVGQLGRETYNEQFF	TGTGCCAGCAGTGAATTAGTAGGGCAGCTCGGAAGGGAAACCTACAATGAGCAGTTCTTC
.	.	TRBJ2-7	16	TRBV28	CASSLRVVSATYEQYF	TGTGCCAGCAGTTTAAGGGTAGTGAGCGCAACCTACGAGCAGTACTTC
TRBD1	.	TRBJ2-3	14	TRBV30	CAWIPGQGTDTQYF	TGTGCCTGGATCCCGGGACAGGGTACAGATACGCAGTATTTT
TRBD1	.	TRBJ1-2	19	TRBV28	CASSLLFGDRGQLGYGYTF	TGTGCCAGCAGTTTACTCTTCGGGGACAGGGGCCAACTTGGGTATGGCTACACCTTC
TRBD1	.	TRBJ2-3	14	TRBV19	CATTTGVGADTQYF	TGTGCCACAACGACAGGGGTAGGCGCAGATACGCAGTATTTT
.	.	TRBJ2-2	11	TRBV10-1	CASRDAGELFF	TGCGCCAGCAGGGACGCCGGGGAGCTGTTTTTT
TRBD2	once	TRBJ2-1	14	TRBV5-1	CASSRTSGGNEQFF	TGCGCCAGCAGCCGGACTAGCGGGGGGAATGAGCAGTTCTTC
.	few	TRBJ2-5	12	TRBV2	CASSQEQETQYF	TGTGCCAGCAGTCAGGAGCAAGAGACCCAGTACTTC
TRBD2	.	TRBJ2-3	17	TRBV19	CASSKGTSGRVADTQYF	TGTGCCAGTAGTAAAGGGACTAGCGGGAGAGTGGCAGATACGCAGTATTTT
.	.	TRBJ2-7	14	TRBV10-1	CASSESTGRPRQYF	TGCGCCAGCAGTGAGTCCACAGGGCGCCCAAGGCAGTACTTC
.	.	TRBJ2-7	13	TRBV5-1	CASSPGSTYEQYF	TGCGCCAGCAGCCCAGGATCCACCTACGAGCAGTACTTC
.	.	TRBJ1-1	14	TRBV6-1	CASSRQTMNTEAFF	TGTGCCAGCAGTAGGCAAACCATGAACACTGAAGCTTTCTTT
.	.	TRBJ1-2	12	TRBV28	CASGRDDYGYTF	TGTGCCAGCGGCAGGGACGACTATGGCTACACCTTC
.	.	TRBJ1-6	14	TRBV27	CASRSPRENSPLHF	TGTGCCAGCAGATCTCCCCGGGAGAATTCACCCCTCCACTTT
TRBD1	.	TRBJ1-5	15	TRBV5-8	CASSLGDRVAQPQHF	TGTGCCAGCAGCTTAGGAGACAGGGTGGCTCAGCCCCAGCATTTT
.	.	TRBJ2-7	16	TRBV19	CASSGVAVDLIDEQYF	TGTGCCAGTAGTGGGGTAGCGGTAGATCTGATCGACGAGCAGTACTTC
.	few	TRBJ2-7	15	TRBV5-1	CASTTDLGISYEQYF	TGCGCCAGCACCACCGATCTAGGCATCTCCTACGAGCAGTACTTC
.	once	TRBJ1-1	16	TRBV10-3	CAIKGRIQGPNTEAFF	TGTGCCATCAAGGGGAGAATACAGGGACCGAACACTGAAGCTTTCTTT
.	.	TRBJ1-3	12	TRBV29-1	CSVVGPGNTIYF	TGCAGCGTTGTGGGGCCGGGAAACACCATATATTTT
.	.	TRBJ2-3	13	TRBV9	CASSVVSADTQYF	TGTGCCAGCAGCGTAGTGTCCGCAGATACGCAGTATTTT
.	.	TRBJ1-1	13	TRBV5-6	CASSLVKVGEAFF	TGTGCCAGCAGCTTGGTAAAGGTTGGTGAAGCTTTCTTT
TRBD2	.	TRBJ2-7	17	TRBV28	CASSLSPGTSGKYEQYF	TGTGCCAGCAGTTTATCTCCCGGGACTAGCGGCAAATACGAGCAGTACTTC
.	many	TRBJ1-2	13	TRBV30	CASIRGARYGYTF	TGTGCCTCCATAAGGGGGGCGCGCTATGGCTACACCTTC
.	.	TRBJ1-1	13	TRBV19	CASRQGGGTEAFF	TGTGCCAGTCGCCAGGGAGGGGGCACTGAAGCTTTCTTT
.	.	TRBJ1-1	13	TRBV27	CASSSDRYTEAFF	TGTGCCAGCAGTTCTGACAGGTACACTGAAGCTTTCTTT
TRBD1	.	TRBJ1-2	15	TRBV27	CASSTKGPGTDGYTF	TGTGCCAGCAGCACGAAGGGGCCGGGGACAGATGGCTACACCTTC
.	.	TRBJ2-2	16	TRBV7-9	CASTCERTANTGELFF	TGTGCCAGCACCTGTGAGCGGACTGCAAACACCGGGGAGCTGTTTTTT
.	.	TRBJ1-3	14	TRBV6-1	CASREGLSGNTIYF	TGTGCCAGCAGGGAGGGGCTCTCTGGAAACACCATATATTTT
TRBD2	few	TRBJ2-1	15	TRBV5-1	CASRTGTSGQGEQFF	TGCGCCAGCAGAACCGGGACTAGCGGCCAGGGGGAGCAGTTCTTC
.	.	TRBJ1-2	14	TRBV5-1	CASSLEGGYYGYTF	TGCGCCAGCAGCTTGGAGGGGGGCTACTATGGCTACACCTTC
.	.	TRBJ2-5	12	TRBV5-1	CASSLRGETQYF	TGCGCCAGCAGCTTGAGGGGCGAGACCCAGTACTTC
.	.	TRBJ2-7	13	TRBV2	CASSMTATYEQYF	TGTGCCAGCAGCATGACAGCGACCTACGAGCAGTACTTC
.	.	TRBJ2-7	12	TRBV6-5	CASSSPGDEQYF	TGTGCCAGCAGTTCACCAGGGGACGAGCAGTACTTC
.	.	TRBJ1-2	13	TRBV7-2	CASSPQGDYGYTF	TGTGCCAGCAGCCCACAGGGTGACTATGGCTACACCTTC
.	.	TRBJ2-5	12	TRBV10-3	CAISDQRETQYF	TGTGCCATCAGTGATCAGAGGGAGACCCAGTACTTC
.	.	TRBJ1-4	13	TRBV7-2	CASTLEAGEKLFF	TGTGCCAGCACCCTCGAGGCCGGGGAAAAACTGTTTTTT
.	.	TRBJ2-7	10	TRBV20-1	CRAGVNEQYF	TGCAGAGCCGGGGTCAACGAGCAGTACTTC
.	once	TRBJ1-3	14	TRBV18	CASSPLLSGNTIYF	TGTGCCAGCTCACCGTTACTCTCTGGAAACACCATATATTTT